This TCR beta chain was profiled in a study of blood T cell repertoires in COVID-19. Overall study context: Some COVID-19 samples were acute and others convalescent; all came from the United States, Italy and Spain. PBMCs, B-cell-depleted T cells, or T cells provided the cDNA or gDNA that made up the material.

In the original workflow: Cell counts per sample came from amplifying reference gene primers. TCRdb's copy holds only in-frame clones and misses some; the assay was immunoSEQ multiplex PCR. From that table come the V and J calls and clone size; the DNA was used to work out D and trimming. This sample has 110,000 or so clones, with about 84% found just once. The TCR sequence derives from a man aged 60 to 69 with acute or convalescent COVID-19. Sequencing input: peripheral blood.

Here the CDR3 reads CASSPRQGMADTQYF. The CDR3 nucleotides are TGTGCCAGCAGCCCCCGACAGGGTATGGCAGATACGCAGTATTTT. This chain joins TRBV9 and TRBJ2-3; 7 positions agree with TRBD1. CDR1 is SGDLS and CDR2 is YYNGEE in the germline V gene. With 4 bases clipped from V and 4 bases from J, the junction kept 9 bases outside the gene matches. The CDR3 is 15 residues long.